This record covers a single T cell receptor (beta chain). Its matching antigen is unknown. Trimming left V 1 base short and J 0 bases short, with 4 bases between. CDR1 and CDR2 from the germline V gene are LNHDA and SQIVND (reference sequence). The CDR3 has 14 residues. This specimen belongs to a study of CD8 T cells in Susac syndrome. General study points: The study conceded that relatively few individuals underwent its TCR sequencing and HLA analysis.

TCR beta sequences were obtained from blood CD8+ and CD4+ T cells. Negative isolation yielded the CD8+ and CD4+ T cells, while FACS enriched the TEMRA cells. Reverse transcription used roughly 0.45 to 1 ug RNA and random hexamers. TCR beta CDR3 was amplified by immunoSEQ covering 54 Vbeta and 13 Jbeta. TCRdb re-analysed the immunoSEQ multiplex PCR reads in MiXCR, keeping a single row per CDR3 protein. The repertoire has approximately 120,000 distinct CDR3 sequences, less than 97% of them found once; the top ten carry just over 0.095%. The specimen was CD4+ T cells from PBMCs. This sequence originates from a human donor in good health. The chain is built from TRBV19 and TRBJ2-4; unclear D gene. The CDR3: CASSIGTAKNIQYF. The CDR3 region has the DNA TGTGCCAGTAGTATAGGGACAGCCAAAAACATTCAGTACTTC.